This T cell receptor (beta chain) originates from a study of T cell repertoires in cytomegalovirus infection. Germline CDR1 is SGHVS and CDR2 is FNYEAQ. The CDR3 sequence is 17 residues long. Losses at the gene ends were 5 bases for V and 6 bases for J; bases not matched to a gene: 14. In its sample, this clonotype was seen a few times. MiXCR was run by TCRdb on the reads, yielding one entry per CDR3 protein. The table has some 700,000 distinct CDR3 sequences, 35% seen once. The rearrangement joins TRBV7-6 to TRBJ2-3; 10 bases are a match to TRBD1. The clonotype was recovered from a human donor in good health (CMV status not recorded). Some clones in this sample may be carry-over from other donors' samples. Sequenced input: PBMCs. CDR3 protein: CASSARDRGNGGDTQYF. The CDR3 nucleotides read TGTGCCAGCAGCGCTCGGGACAGGGGCAATGGAGGGGATACGCAGTATTTT.